This T cell receptor beta chain was retrieved from a study of beta chain features in type 1 diabetes. Study-wide background: Sorted cells numbering over 95,000,000 were examined across all samples. General study results and limits: Naive, central memory and Treg TCRB repertoires seemed to resemble each other more closely in patients than they did in healthy donors. VDJ junctions sequenced from type 1 diabetes patients showed fewer insertions and more deletions. Moderate but significant shortening of TCRB CDR3s was recorded in all four CD4+ subsets from Type 1 diabetes patients.

All of the isolated RNA was reverse transcribed, so expressed TCRB transcripts were sequenced. Sequencing used immunoSEQ multiplex PCR; TCRdb keeps in-frame clones, though not all of them. This sample has approximately 52,000 clones, with about three fifths found just once. Without exception, sorted populations had purity beyond 95%. This clone was observed a handful of times. Its specificity is unknown. Sequenced input: stem cell memory CD4+ T cells from blood. This sequence originates from a woman in her 30s with type 1 diabetes.

The CDR3 spells CASSVEQGTEAFF. The DNA for the CDR3 is TGCGCCAGCAGCGTTGAACAGGGCACTGAAGCTTTCTTT. The gene calls are TRBV5-1 and TRBJ1-1; D may be TRBD1 (6 bases). Germline V gene lookup returns CDR1 SGHRS and CDR2 YFSETQ. The CDR3 loop spans 13 amino acids. V was pared by 4 bases and J by 4 bases, with 11 bases between. The variable domain in full, completed from reference TRBV5-1 and TRBJ1-1, reads KAGVTQTPRYLIKTRGQQVTLSCSPISGHRSVSWYQQTPGQGLQFLFEYFSETQRNKGNFPGRFSGRQFSNSRSEMNVSTLELGDSALYLCASSVEQGTEAFFGQGTRLTVV.